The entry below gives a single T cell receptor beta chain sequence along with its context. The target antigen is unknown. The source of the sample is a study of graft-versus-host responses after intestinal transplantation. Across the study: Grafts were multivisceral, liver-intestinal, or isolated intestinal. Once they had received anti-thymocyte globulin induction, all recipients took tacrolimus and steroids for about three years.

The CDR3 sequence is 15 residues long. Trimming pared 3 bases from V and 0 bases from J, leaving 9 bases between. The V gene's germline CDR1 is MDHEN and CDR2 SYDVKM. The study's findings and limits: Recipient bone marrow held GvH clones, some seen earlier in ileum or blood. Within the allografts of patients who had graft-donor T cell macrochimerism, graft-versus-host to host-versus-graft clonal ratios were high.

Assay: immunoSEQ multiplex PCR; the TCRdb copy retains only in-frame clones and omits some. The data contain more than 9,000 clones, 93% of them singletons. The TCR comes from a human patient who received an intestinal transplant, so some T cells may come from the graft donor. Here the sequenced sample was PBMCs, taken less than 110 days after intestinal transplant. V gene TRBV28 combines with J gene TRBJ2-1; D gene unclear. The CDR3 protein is CASSFTVLSYNEQFF. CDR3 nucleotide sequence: TGTGCCAGCAGTTTCACAGTTCTCTCCTACAATGAGCAGTTCTTC.